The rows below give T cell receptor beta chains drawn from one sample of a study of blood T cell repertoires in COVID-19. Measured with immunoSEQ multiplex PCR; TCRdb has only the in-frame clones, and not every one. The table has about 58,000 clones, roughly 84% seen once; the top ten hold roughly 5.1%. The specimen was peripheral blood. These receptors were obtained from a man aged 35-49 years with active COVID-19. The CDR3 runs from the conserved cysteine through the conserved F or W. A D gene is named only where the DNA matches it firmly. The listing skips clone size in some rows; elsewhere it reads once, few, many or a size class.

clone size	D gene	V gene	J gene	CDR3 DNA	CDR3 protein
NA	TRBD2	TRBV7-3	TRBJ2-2	TGTGCCAGCAGCCCACGACTTAGCGGGGGGGCTACCGGGGAGCTGTTTTTT	CASSPRLSGGATGELFF
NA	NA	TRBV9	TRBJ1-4	TGTGCCAGCAGCGTCCAGGGGTTGGGTGAAAAACTGTTTTTT	CASSVQGLGEKLFF
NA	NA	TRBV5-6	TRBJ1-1	TGTGCCAGCAGCAGGGGACATAACACTGAAGCTTTCTTT	CASSRGHNTEAFF
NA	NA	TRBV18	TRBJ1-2	TGTGCCAGCTCACCTAGTTGGGGGCAAGACTATGGCTACACCTTC	CASSPSWGQDYGYTF
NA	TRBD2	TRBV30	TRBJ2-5	TGTGCCTGGAGTGTACTAGCGGGAGGGCCGGGGGAGACCCAGTACTTC	CAWSVLAGGPGETQYF
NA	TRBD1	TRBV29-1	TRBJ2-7	TGCAGCGTTGAATTAAGGGACAGGGAGAGTTACGAGCAGTACTTC	CSVELRDRESYEQYF
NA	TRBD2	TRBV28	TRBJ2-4	TGTGCCAGCAGTTTATGGGGGACTAGCGGGAGCGCCAAGGACATTCAGTATTTC	CASSLWGTSGSAKDIQYF
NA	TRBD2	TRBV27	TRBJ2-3	TGTGCCAGCAGTTTATCCCCGGGACTAGCGGGAAACCCTAGCACAGATACGCAGTATTTT	CASSLSPGLAGNPSTDTQYF
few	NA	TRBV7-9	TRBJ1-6	TGTGCCAGCAGCTTAGGGGCAGGGTTATCACCCCTCCACTTT	CASSLGAGLSPLHF
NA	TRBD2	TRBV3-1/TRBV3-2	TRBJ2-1	TGTGCCAGCAGCCCTGGACTAGCGGGAGCTAATGAGCAGTTCTTC	CASSPGLAGANEQFF
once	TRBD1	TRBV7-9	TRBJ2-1	TGTGCCAGCAGCGGACAGGGGGCTGATGAGCAGTTCTTC	CASSGQGADEQFF
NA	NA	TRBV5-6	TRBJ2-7	TGTGCCAGCAGCTCGCTAAAGACTGGCTCAGCCTACGAGCAGTACTTC	CASSSLKTGSAYEQYF
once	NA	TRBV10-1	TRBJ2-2	TGCGCCAGCAGTAGCCAGGGCCACACCGGGGAGCTGTTTTTT	CASSSQGHTGELFF
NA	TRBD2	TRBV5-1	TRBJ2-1	TGCGCCAGCAGCTTGGCCAGGTCTAGCGGGAGCCCCTACAATGAGCAGTTCTTC	CASSLARSSGSPYNEQFF
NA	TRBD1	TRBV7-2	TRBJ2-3	TGTGCCAGCAGCTTCGGACAGGGGGAGGCAGATACGCAGTATTTT	CASSFGQGEADTQYF
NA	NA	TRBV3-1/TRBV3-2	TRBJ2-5	TGTGCCAGCAGCCTCCAGGGAGGGGGGAGGTCCGGGGAGACCCAGTACTTC	CASSLQGGGRSGETQYF
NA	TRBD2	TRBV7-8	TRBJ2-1	TGTGCCATTGGGCCTAGCGGGAGTCTCAATGAGCAGTTCTTC	CAIGPSGSLNEQFF
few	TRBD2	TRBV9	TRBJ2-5	TGTGCCAGCAGTAGCGGGAGTATGGAGACCCAGTACTTC	CASSSGSMETQYF
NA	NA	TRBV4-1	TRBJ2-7	TGCGCCAGCAGCCAAGCCCGAGGGACACAGACCTACGAGCAGTACTTC	CASSQARGTQTYEQYF
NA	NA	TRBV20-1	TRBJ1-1	TGCAGTGCTAGTATGTGGGGGGGGACGACTGAAGCTTTCTTT	CSASMWGGTTEAFF
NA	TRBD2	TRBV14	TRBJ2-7	TGTGCCAGCAGCCAAGGGACTAGCGGGAGTTACGAGCAGTACTTC	CASSQGTSGSYEQYF
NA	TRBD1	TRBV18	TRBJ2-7	TGTGCCAGCTCACCCGCCGGGACAGGGAATTACGAGCAGTACTTC	CASSPAGTGNYEQYF
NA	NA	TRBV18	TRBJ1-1	TGTGCCAGCTCACGTGGCAGCGGTTCGAACACTGAAGCTTTCTTT	CASSRGSGSNTEAFF
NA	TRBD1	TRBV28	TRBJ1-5	TGTGCCAGCAGCTCGGACAGGGGGCCAGGGCAGCCCCAGCATTTT	CASSSDRGPGQPQHF
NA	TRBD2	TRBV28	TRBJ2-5	TGTGCCAGCAGCCGAAGGACTAGCGGACAAGAGACCCAGTACTTC	CASSRRTSGQETQYF
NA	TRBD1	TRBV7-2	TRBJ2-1	TGTGCCAGCAGCTTGACAGGGCTAAACTACAATGAGCAGTTCTTC	CASSLTGLNYNEQFF
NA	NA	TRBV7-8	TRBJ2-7	TGTGCCAGCAGCCCAGGGTCCACCTACGAGCAGTACTTC	CASSPGSTYEQYF
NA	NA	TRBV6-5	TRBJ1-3	TGTGCCAGCAGCCAACAGGGTACATTGGGAAACACCATATATTTT	CASSQQGTLGNTIYF
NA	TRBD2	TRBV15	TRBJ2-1	TGTGCCACCAGCAGGGGGACTAGCGGACACAATGAGCAGTTCTTC	CATSRGTSGHNEQFF
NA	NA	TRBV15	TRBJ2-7	TGTGCCACAGAGGACAGTTTCTCCTACGAGCAGTACTTC	CATEDSFSYEQYF
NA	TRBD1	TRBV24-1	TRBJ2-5	TGTGCCACCAGTGCCAGGGGGTACAAAGAGACCCAGTACTTC	CATSARGYKETQYF
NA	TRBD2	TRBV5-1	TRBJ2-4	TGCGCCAGCAGCCTCTTGGAGCCGGGACTAGGAAACATTCAGTACTTC	CASSLLEPGLGNIQYF
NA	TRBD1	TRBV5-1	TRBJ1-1	TGCGCCAGCAGTTTACAGGGGGCAGACACTGAAGCTTTCTTT	CASSLQGADTEAFF
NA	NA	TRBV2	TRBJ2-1	TGTGCCAGCAGTGTGGTCAGGGAAAATGAGCAGTTCTTC	CASSVVRENEQFF
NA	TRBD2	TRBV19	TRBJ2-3	TGTGCCAGTACCCCACGGAGGGAGGGTACGCAGTATTTT	CASTPRREGTQYF
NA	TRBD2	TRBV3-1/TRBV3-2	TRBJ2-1	TGTGCCAGCAGCCAAGGAACTCTAGCGGGCTCCTACAATGAGCAGTTCTTC	CASSQGTLAGSYNEQFF
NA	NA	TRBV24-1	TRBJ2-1	TGTGCCACCAGTGACCCTTGGACAGTGCGTCAACTCCGGAGCTCCTACAATGAGCAGTTCTTC	CATSDPWTVRQLRSSYNEQFF
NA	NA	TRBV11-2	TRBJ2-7	TGTGCCAGCAGCTTAGGCCCTAGGTCCTACGAGCAGTACTTC	CASSLGPRSYEQYF
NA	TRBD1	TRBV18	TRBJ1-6	TGTGCCAGCTCACCATACGGGACAGCTTCCTCCTATAATTCACCCCTCCACTTT	CASSPYGTASSYNSPLHF
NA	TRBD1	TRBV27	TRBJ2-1	TGTGCCAGCAGTTTATTGGCTAGTCACAGGGGTGAGCAGTTCTTC	CASSLLASHRGEQFF
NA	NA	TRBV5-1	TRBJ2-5	TGCGCCAGCAGCCCTGACAGGAAGGAGACCCAGTACTTC	CASSPDRKETQYF
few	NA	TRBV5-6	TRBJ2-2	TGTGCCAGCAGCCCGGGGATTTGGAACACCGGGGAGCTGTTTTTT	CASSPGIWNTGELFF